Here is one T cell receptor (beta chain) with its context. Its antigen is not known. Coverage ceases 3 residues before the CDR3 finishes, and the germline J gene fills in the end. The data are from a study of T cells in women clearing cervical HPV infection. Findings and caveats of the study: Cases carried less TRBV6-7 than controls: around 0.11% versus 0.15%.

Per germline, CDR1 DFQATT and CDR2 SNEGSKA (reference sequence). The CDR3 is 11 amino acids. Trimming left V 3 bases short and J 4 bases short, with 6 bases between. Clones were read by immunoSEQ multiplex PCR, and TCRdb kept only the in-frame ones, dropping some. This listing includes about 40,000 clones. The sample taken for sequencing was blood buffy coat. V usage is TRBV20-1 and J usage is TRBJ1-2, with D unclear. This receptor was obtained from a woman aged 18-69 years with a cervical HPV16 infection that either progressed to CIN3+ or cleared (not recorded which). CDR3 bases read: TGCAGTGCTAGTGAGCTCTATGGC. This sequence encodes CSASELYG. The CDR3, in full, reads CSASELYGYTF.